This entry lists 12 T cell receptor beta chains sequenced from one sample in a study of shared clonotypes between healthy human individuals. This table comes from immunoSEQ multiplex PCR, and its TCRdb copy is limited to in-frame clones, with some not included. The table includes roughly 2,000,000 clones, about 94% detected once. Positive CCR7 selection of CD45RO-negative cells yielded the naive CD8 cells, and terminally differentiated effector memory CD45RA+ cells were excluded. Sequencing was performed on naive CD8+ T cells sorted from blood. The receptors were gathered from a man aged 18 to 35 in good health.

CDR3 DNA: TGTGCCAGCAGTTACTCAACAGGGGAGCGGGGCTACGAGCAGTACTTC. Protein: CASSYSTGERGYEQYF. This chain links TRBV6-5 with TRBJ2-7; D possibly matches TRBD1 or TRBD2 (7 bases each). V dropped 0 bases and J dropped 3 bases, with 15 bases sitting between them. This CDR3 spans 16 amino acids. CDR1 is MNHEY and CDR2 is SVGAGI in the germline V gene.

Worth noting for this clone: The same CDR3 is also encoded by other DNA sequences in this sample. The chain has TRBV7-9 and TRBJ2-7; no clear D gene. Germline V gene data show CDR1 as SEHNR and CDR2 as FQNEAQ (reference sequence). The CDR3 extends over 13 amino acids. V lost 3 bases, J lost 3 bases, and 9 bases lay in between. The CDR3 sequence: CASSFTGIYEQYF. CDR3 DNA sequence: TGTGCCAGCAGCTTCACGGGTATCTACGAGCAGTACTTC.

This chain connects TRBV29-1 to TRBJ2-5; 10 bases are shared with TRBD2. CDR1 and CDR2 from the germline V gene are SQVTM and ANQGSEA. The CDR3 is 17 amino acids. The V gene end was trimmed by 3 bases and the J gene end by 0 bases; junction bases not matched to a gene: 10. Here the CDR3 reads CSVEGKVAGGHQETQYF. CDR3 nucleotide sequence: TGCAGCGTTGAGGGCAAGGTAGCGGGAGGCCACCAAGAGACCCAGTACTTC.

The J gene is TRBJ1-1, the V gene TRBV5-1, with D hard to call. V dropped 3 bases and J dropped 0 bases, with 15 bases sitting between them. CDR1 is SGHRS, CDR2 YFSETQ, per germline. The CDR3 consists of 16 residues. The CDR3 sequence: CASSWTLVGLNTEAFF. The CDR3 bases are TGCGCCAGCAGCTGGACCTTGGTGGGGTTGAACACTGAAGCTTTCTTT.

The chain has TRBV7-9 and TRBJ2-2; D might be TRBD1 (6 bases). Per the germline V gene, CDR1 is SEHNR and CDR2 is FQNEAQ (reference sequence). This CDR3 spans 13 amino acids. V lost 3 bases and J 10 bases, leaving 12 bases between the germline ends. In DNA, the CDR3 is TGTGCCAGCAGCTTTCGGCTGGGGGCGGAGCTGTTTTTT. Protein: CASSFRLGAELFF.

Written as DNA, the CDR3 is TGTGCCAGCAGCTTGGCTGGCGCTCCCTACGAGCAGTACTTC. Its translation: CASSLAGAPYEQYF. The chain joins TRBV5-4 to TRBJ2-7, with no clear D. This CDR3 region has 14 residues. Germline CDR1 and CDR2: SGHNT and YYREEE (reference sequence). The V end was cut by 0 bases, the J end by 2 bases, with 9 bases between.

V usage is TRBV13 and J usage is TRBJ1-1, with D unclear. The V gene lost 5 bases and the J gene lost 0 bases, with 19 bases spanning the gap. Germline CDR1 is PRHDT and CDR2 is FYEKMQ (reference sequence). The CDR3 contains 17 residues. CDR3 region: CASSTMDGPTMNTEAFF. The CDR3 region has the DNA TGTGCCAGCAGCACCATGGACGGACCTACTATGAACACTGAAGCTTTCTTT.

To note about this clone: A clone one base away is much larger, so this may be a read error. The rearrangement joins TRBV9 to TRBJ2-2; D unclear. In germline, CDR1 is SGDLS, CDR2 YYNGEE. With 1 base removed from V and 3 bases from J, the gap between germline ends came to 4 bases. The CDR3 consists of 13 residues. CDR3 coding DNA: TGTGCCAGCAGCGTATGGGACACCGGGGAGCTGTTTTTT. Protein sequence: CASSVWDTGELFF. The full variable domain, with the rest looked up from reference TRBV9 and TRBJ2-2, is DSGVTQTPKHLITATGQRVTLRCSPRSGDLSVYWYQQSLDQGLQFLIQYYNGEERAKGNILERFSAQQFPDLHSELNLSSLELGDSALYFCASSVWDTGELFFGEGSRLTVL.

The V gene is TRBV28, the J gene TRBJ2-7, with D unresolved. The V end lost 3 bases, the J end lost 7 bases, and 13 bases lay between the germline ends. Germline CDR1 MDHEN, CDR2 SYDVKM. There are 13 residues in the CDR3. The CDR3 nucleotides are TGTGCCAGCAGTTTCGGACCCAACGGGGAGCAGTACTTC. Amino acids: CASSFGPNGEQYF.

This rearrangement joins TRBV28 to TRBJ1-1; D remains unclear. This CDR3 contains 15 residues. Trimming stripped 5 bases from V and 3 bases from J, with 16 bases between. Germline loops: CDR1 MDHEN, CDR2 SYDVKM. DNA of the CDR3: TGTGCCAGCAGTCTAACTACCCAAGCCGACACTGAAGCTTTCTTT. Its translation: CASSLTTQADTEAFF.

The chain employs TRBV9 and TRBJ2-5; either TRBD1 or TRBD2 may supply D (5 bases each). Trimming pared 4 bases from V and 5 bases from J, leaving 21 bases between. CDR1 and CDR2 (germline): SGDLS, YYNGEE. This CDR3 is 16 amino acids long. CDR3 in amino acids: CASSTVEGQVGETQYF. The CDR3 bases are TGTGCCAGCAGCACCGTTGAGGGGCAGGTCGGTGAGACCCAGTACTTC.

The chain couples TRBV7-9 to TRBJ2-2; D gene uncertain. CDR1 is SEHNR and CDR2 is FQNEAQ in the germline V gene (reference sequence). The CDR3 has 16 residues. The ends were cut back, 8 bases at V and 0 bases at J, with 16 bases in the middle. The CDR3 loop is CASYFLGRANTGELFF. The CDR3, as DNA: TGTGCCAGCTATTTTTTGGGAAGAGCGAACACCGGGGAGCTGTTTTTT.